This is a list of T cell receptor beta chains from one sample in a study of shared clonotypes between healthy human individuals. The protocol was immunoSEQ multiplex PCR, while the TCRdb copy is restricted to in-frame clones and leaves out a portion. This sample yields 2 million to 3 million clones, of which 90% to 95% are seen a single time; approximately 0.35% belongs to the top ten. Sequencing used naive CD4+ T cells from PBMCs. These receptors originate from a man younger than 30 in good health. Some clones in this sample may be carry-over from other donors' samples. CDR3s include the opening cysteine and the closing phenylalanine or tryptophan. A D gene is named only where the DNA matches it firmly. Clone size is not always given. Where it is, it says once, few, many or a class for expanded clones.

abundance	v_gene	j_gene	d_gene	CDR3aa	CDR3nt
NA	TRBV10-3	TRBJ1-5	TRBD1	CAISDTGQGGRPQHF	TGTGCCATCAGTGATACGGGACAGGGCGGGCGGCCCCAGCATTTT
NA	TRBV28	TRBJ1-2	NA	CASTLGADYGYTF	TGTGCCAGCACCCTGGGGGCAGACTATGGCTACACCTTC
NA	TRBV6-5	TRBJ2-7	NA	CASSPAPRGYEQYF	TGTGCCAGCAGCCCGGCCCCCCGGGGTTACGAGCAGTACTTC
few	TRBV28	TRBJ1-1	NA	CASGVLRSVYDFF	TGTGCCAGCGGCGTTTTGAGGTCAGTTTACGATTTCTTT
NA	TRBV6-1	TRBJ2-5	TRBD2	CASSEAGGRETQYF	TGTGCCAGCAGTGAGGCGGGGGGTCGGGAGACCCAGTACTTC
NA	TRBV14	TRBJ2-3	NA	CASSQRDWYTDTQYF	TGTGCCAGCAGCCAGCGGGACTGGTACACAGATACGCAGTATTTT
NA	TRBV29-1	TRBJ1-1	TRBD1	CSVDRVLMNTEAFF	TGCAGCGTGGACAGGGTCCTAATGAACACTGAAGCTTTCTTT
NA	TRBV2	TRBJ1-2	NA	CASGVRDTYGYTF	TGTGCCAGCGGCGTCAGGGACACCTATGGCTACACCTTC
once	TRBV18	TRBJ1-1	TRBD1	CASSERNRGRGTEAFF	TGTGCCAGCTCAGAAAGGAACAGGGGGCGAGGAACTGAAGCTTTCTTT
NA	TRBV5-1	TRBJ2-1	NA	CASDEGISSEQFF	TGCGCCAGCGATGAGGGAATCAGCAGCGAGCAGTTCTTC
NA	TRBV2	TRBJ1-5	NA	CASSENSGNQPQHF	TGTGCCAGCAGTGAAAATAGTGGCAATCAGCCCCAGCATTTT
few	TRBV6-1	TRBJ1-1	NA	CASSDELAFF	TGTGCCAGCAGTGATGAGTTAGCTTTCTTT
few	TRBV28	TRBJ1-2	TRBD1	CASSSGQSYGYTF	TGTGCCAGCAGTTCGGGACAGAGCTATGGCTACACCTTC
NA	TRBV7-2	TRBJ2-5	TRBD1	CASIPRQGAPTQETQYF	TGTGCCAGCATCCCTAGACAGGGGGCGCCTACCCAAGAGACCCAGTACTTC
few	TRBV7-9	TRBJ1-2	NA	CASSRGGAYGYTF	TGTGCCAGCAGCCGGGGAGGGGCCTATGGCTACACCTTC
NA	TRBV6-1	TRBJ2-3	NA	CASSDKEATQYF	TGTGCCAGCAGTGATAAGGAGGCTACGCAGTATTTT
NA	TRBV6-5	TRBJ2-2	TRBD1	CASSYKGQGTTGELFF	TGTGCCAGCAGTTATAAGGGACAGGGGACCACCGGGGAGCTGTTTTTT